This TCR beta chain is from a study of blood T cell repertoires in COVID-19. The protocol was immunoSEQ multiplex PCR, while the TCRdb copy is restricted to in-frame clones and leaves out a portion. The sample records 200,000 or so clones, about 80% being singletons. The CDR3 is 13 amino acids. The J segment lost 13 bases and the V segment lost 2 bases, leaving 7 bases of the junction unmatched. CDR1 is MNHNS, CDR2 SASEGT, per germline. Sequencing used peripheral blood. The clonotype originates from a human donor with acute or convalescent COVID-19. The donor label of this sample is uncertain. This chain connects TRBV6-1 to TRBJ1-1; 10 positions agree with TRBD1. This CDR3 is CASSETPGTGVFF. DNA of the CDR3: TGTGCCAGCAGTGAAACTCCCGGGACAGGGGTTTTCTTT.